The T cell receptor (beta chain) under discussion was sequenced for a study of spatial heterogeneity in lung cancer. By proportion, this clonotype is medium-sized. Its specificity is unknown. The time point denotes: sample taken at primary tumor resection. TCRdb used MiXCR to reprocess the 5' RACE reads, holding one entry per CDR3 protein. The sample lists about 9,900 distinct CDR3 sequences, around 6% occurring once. General study points: Counts of expanded intratumoral alpha and beta TCRs tracked tumor mutation counts.

Trimming pared 4 bases from V and 0 bases from J, leaving 6 bases between. From germline, CDR1 is DFQATT and CDR2 SNEGSKA (reference sequence). The length of the CDR3 is 13 residues. The chain recombines TRBV20-1 with TRBJ1-4; D is unresolved. This receptor was identified in a female donor with early-stage non-small cell lung cancer. The input for sequencing was lung tumor tissue, taken at surgery. CDR3 nucleotide sequence: TGCAGTGCTATTGGTGCAACTAATGAAAAACTGTTTTTT. It yields the protein CSAIGATNEKLFF.